Listed here is a single T cell receptor beta chain. Antigen unknown. Using immunoSEQ multiplex PCR, the repertoire was profiled, and TCRdb retains in-frame clones only, with some absent. The profile shows about 94,000 clones, 80% to 90% of them singletons. The sample is drawn from a study of OX40 agonist ivuxolimab in advanced cancers. Study context: Ivuxolimab is a fully human IgG2 antibody that activates OX40 (CD134). Partial response was recorded in three patients: one hepatocellular carcinoma and two cutaneous melanoma cases.

Enrollment shut out patients with autoimmune disease history or systemic immunosuppression. Broader study findings: Among the lowest peripheral clonal expansion occurred in 0.1-3.0 mg/kg partial responders.

Germline lookup yields CDR1 MNHNS and CDR2 SASEGT. V shed 4 bases and J shed 0 bases, with 13 bases lying between them. The CDR3 has 17 residues. Sequencing was performed on CD4+ or CD8+ T cells sorted from blood, taken in a trial of the OX40 agonist ivuxolimab. The rearrangement joins TRBV6-1 to TRBJ2-6; tentative D call: TRBD2 (5 bases). The receptor's source is an adult with an advanced solid tumor such as melanoma, head and neck, liver or kidney cancer. CDR3: CASSGDFGDSGANVLTF. CDR3 DNA: TGTGCCAGCAGTGGAGACTTCGGGGACTCTGGGGCCAACGTCCTGACTTTC.